Below, one TCR beta chain is given with its context. These data belong to a study of T cells in Graves' hyperthyroidism and ophthalmopathy. Germline values: CDR1 LNHDA, CDR2 SQIVND (reference sequence). V lost 7 bases and J lost 2; bases outside the gene matches: 8. This CDR3 has 16 residues. The TCR beta CDR3 regions underwent amplification using RNA transcripts as the source. HTBI primers were the set used in a first-round RT-PCR of the TCR CDR3. TCRdb recomputed calls from the multiplex PCR reads with MiXCR, one row per CDR3 protein. Of 450,000 to 700,000 distinct CDR3 sequences listed, around 42% are singletons.

Material for sequencing was peripheral blood or thyroid tissue (not recorded which). The rearrangement links TRBV19 to TRBJ1-5, with 10 positions matching TRBD1. The clonotype was recovered from an adult woman with Graves' disease, either hyperthyroidism or ophthalmopathy (not recorded which). The CDR3 sequence: CASTPGQGGGNQPQHF. Written as DNA, the CDR3 is TGTGCCAGTACCCCAGGACAGGGGGGTGGCAATCAGCCCCAGCATTTT.